This is a list of T cell receptor beta chains from one sample in a study of blood T cell repertoires in COVID-19. Clones were sequenced by immunoSEQ multiplex PCR, and TCRdb holds only the in-frame ones, with some missing. This table holds under 350,000 clones, 65% to 90% found once. The sequenced sample was PBMCs or T cells enriched from blood (not recorded which). These receptors were obtained from a woman aged 40 to 50 with acute COVID-19. Both conserved end residues are part of each CDR3. A D gene is named only where the DNA matches it firmly. Expanded clones are given a class, and other clones once, few, many or no size at all.

>NA|14|TRBJ1-1|NA|TRBV5-1
TGCGCCAGCAGCTCCTTGGACGGGAGGACTGAAGCTTTCTTT
CASSSLDGRTEAFF
>TRBD1|15|TRBJ1-3|NA|TRBV9
TGTGCCAGCAGTCTACAGGGGGCATCGGGAAACACCATATATTTT
CASSLQGASGNTIYF
>TRBD1|18|TRBJ1-4|once|TRBV7-9
TGTGCCAGCAGTTCCCCCGGGACAGGGGGCGATACTAATGAAAAACTGTTTTTT
CASSSPGTGGDTNEKLFF
>TRBD2|16|TRBJ2-1|NA|TRBV10-3
TGTGCCATCTCGAAGACTAGCGGGAGGTTCTACAATGAGCAGTTCTTC
CAISKTSGRFYNEQFF
>NA|18|TRBJ2-3|NA|TRBV21-1
TGTGCCAGCAGCAAAGCATGTGGGGGGATACACACCACAGATACGCAGTATTTT
CASSKACGGIHTTDTQYF
>NA|15|TRBJ2-5|NA|TRBV4-1
TGCGCCAGCAGCCCTCCCGGGGTACGAGAAGAGACCCAGTACTTC
CASSPPGVREETQYF
>NA|15|TRBJ2-1|many|TRBV11-1
TGTGCCAGCAGCTTAGGGACAGCGGTTTACAATGAGCAGTTCTTC
CASSLGTAVYNEQFF
>TRBD2|14|TRBJ2-1|NA|TRBV9
TGTGCCAGCAGCTATAGCGGGGGACACAATGAGCAGTTCTTC
CASSYSGGHNEQFF
>TRBD1|15|TRBJ2-3|NA|TRBV27
TGTGCCAGCATTCCTTTGAACAGGGGGCCAGATACGCAGTATTTT
CASIPLNRGPDTQYF
>TRBD2|15|TRBJ2-7|NA|TRBV28
TGTGCCAGCAGTTGGGAGAGCGGGAGGGGTGACGAGCAGTACTTC
CASSWESGRGDEQYF
>TRBD1|17|TRBJ2-5|once|TRBV15
TGTGCCACCAGCAGAGCCCCTCATGGGACAGACGAAGAGACCCAGTACTTC
CATSRAPHGTDEETQYF
>NA|15|TRBJ1-4|few|TRBV7-6
TGTGCCAGCAGCCTCCAGGCAGCAACTAATGAAAAACTGTTTTTT
CASSLQAATNEKLFF
>NA|13|TRBJ1-1|NA|TRBV5-5
TGTGCCAGCAGCTTGGCGAGACAGAATGAAGCTTTCTTT
CASSLARQNEAFF
>TRBD2|15|TRBJ2-7|NA|TRBV19
TGTGCCAGTAGTATAAGCGGGATCCTTACCTACGAGCAGTACTTC
CASSISGILTYEQYF
>NA|16|TRBJ2-2|NA|TRBV7-9
TGTGCCAGCAGCTTGCGTTCCTTAGTGAACACCGGGGAGCTGTTTTTT
CASSLRSLVNTGELFF
>NA|19|TRBJ2-6|once|TRBV7-9
TGTGCCAGCAGCCTCGTAGGCGGTGACAGAAATCAGAGAGCCAACGTCCTGACTTTC
CASSLVGGDRNQRANVLTF
>TRBD2|16|TRBJ2-7|NA|TRBV4-2
TGTGCCAGCAGCCAAGAAGATAGCGGGGGGTACTACGAGCAGTACTTC
CASSQEDSGGYYEQYF
>TRBD1|15|TRBJ1-5|NA|TRBV19
TGTGCCAGTACCCCGGACAGGGGCTGGGATCAGCCCCAGCATTTT
CASTPDRGWDQPQHF
>NA|13|TRBJ2-2|NA|TRBV19
TGTGCCAGTAGATGGGGAGTGGACGGGGAGCTGTTTTTT
CASRWGVDGELFF
>TRBD1|14|TRBJ2-7|NA|TRBV5-1
TGCGCCACCTGGGCCGGGACAGGGGGCGGCGAGCAGTACTTC
CATWAGTGGGEQYF
>TRBD1|15|TRBJ2-7|NA|TRBV5-4
TGTGCCAGCAGACAGGGACAGGGGTCTTCCTACGAGCAGTACTTC
CASRQGQGSSYEQYF
>NA|15|TRBJ2-3|NA|TRBV5-4
TGTGCCAGCAGCATTCGACCGGGAATCACAGATACGCAGTATTTT
CASSIRPGITDTQYF
>NA|13|TRBJ2-1|NA|TRBV18
TGTGCCAGCTCACTTAACAGAGACAATGAGCAGTTCTTC
CASSLNRDNEQFF
>TRBD1|16|TRBJ2-7|NA|TRBV27
TGTGCCAGCAGTCAAAAGTTACAGGGGGGTTCCTACGAGCAGTACTTC
CASSQKLQGGSYEQYF
>NA|13|TRBJ1-1|NA|TRBV12-3/TRBV12-4
TGTGCCAGCAGTTTAGGACAGAGCACTGAAGCTTTCTTT
CASSLGQSTEAFF
>TRBD1|15|TRBJ1-2|NA|TRBV9
TGTGCCAGCAGCGAACGGGACAGGCTCCTCTATGGCTACACCTTC
CASSERDRLLYGYTF
>NA|13|TRBJ1-3|few|TRBV7-2
TGTGCCAGCAGCCCCGGACAGGGAAACACCATATATTTT
CASSPGQGNTIYF
>NA|14|TRBJ2-3|few|TRBV10-3
TGTGCCATCAGTCCAGGAACTAGCACAGATACGCAGTATTTT
CAISPGTSTDTQYF
>TRBD1|15|TRBJ1-1|NA|TRBV19
TGTGCCAGTAGTGCTCGGACAGGGCAGAACACTGAAGCTTTCTTT
CASSARTGQNTEAFF
>NA|13|TRBJ1-1|NA|TRBV6-1
TGTGCCAGCAGTGAATTGTGGAGGACTGAAGCTTTCTTT
CASSELWRTEAFF
>TRBD2|16|TRBJ2-3|NA|TRBV14
TGTGCCAGCAGCCCCCGACTAGCGACGAGCACAGATACGCAGTATTTT
CASSPRLATSTDTQYF
>NA|14|TRBJ1-1|NA|TRBV18
TGTGCCAGCTCACAACAGGGACAGAACACTGAAGCTTTCTTT
CASSQQGQNTEAFF
>NA|15|TRBJ2-7|once|TRBV7-9
TGTGCCAGCAGCTCCACGCGACAGGCTCTCTACGAGCAGTACTTC
CASSSTRQALYEQYF
>NA|17|TRBJ1-6|few|TRBV10-1
TGCGCCAGCAGTGAGTCCGACTTCATGGCCCGGAATTCACCCCTCCACTTT
CASSESDFMARNSPLHF
>NA|15|TRBJ1-3|NA|TRBV9
TGTGCCAGCAGCGTAGAGGGGTTCTTAGGAAACACCATATATTTT
CASSVEGFLGNTIYF
>TRBD1|16|TRBJ1-2|NA|TRBV4-1
TGCGCCAGCAGCCAAGACCTAGGGGGCGCGGACTATGGCTACACCTTC
CASSQDLGGADYGYTF
>NA|16|TRBJ1-5|few|TRBV4-2
TGTGCCAGCAGCCAAGATCAGACAGGAGGCAATCAGCCCCAGCATTTT
CASSQDQTGGNQPQHF
>NA|14|TRBJ1-5|few|TRBV25-1
TGTGCCAGCAGTGAATGGACTAACAATCAGCCCCAGCATTTT
CASSEWTNNQPQHF
>NA|18|TRBJ2-1|NA|TRBV4-1
TGCGCCAGCAGCCAAGAACCTCTAGACGGAACAAAGTCCGATGAGCAGTTCTTC
CASSQEPLDGTKSDEQFF
>NA|16|TRBJ1-4|NA|TRBV11-2
TGTGCCAGCAGCCCGAGAACAGGGATCGTTAATGAAAAACTGTTTTTT
CASSPRTGIVNEKLFF
>NA|16|TRBJ1-3|NA|TRBV7-2
TGTGCCAGCAGCTTAGCGGAGGGGCTCGATGGAAACACCATATATTTT
CASSLAEGLDGNTIYF
>TRBD1|17|TRBJ2-2|once|TRBV4-3
TGCGCCAGCAGCCAAGATCGGTTGCAGGGGGCGTTGGGGGAGCTGTTTTTT
CASSQDRLQGALGELFF
>TRBD1|17|TRBJ2-1|NA|TRBV9
TGTGCCAGCAGCGCCCGCCCGACAGGGACCCGGGGCAATGAGCAGTTCTTC
CASSARPTGTRGNEQFF
>TRBD2|16|TRBJ2-1|NA|TRBV5-1
TGCGCCAGCAGCCTAGGGACTAGCGGGAGGGTAAATGAGCAGTTCTTC
CASSLGTSGRVNEQFF
>TRBD1|15|TRBJ1-1|NA|TRBV3-1/TRBV3-2
TGTGCCAGCAGCCAAGGCATCGGGATAGGGGGCGTAGCTTTCTTT
CASSQGIGIGGVAFF
>TRBD1|18|TRBJ1-5|NA|TRBV3-1/TRBV3-2
TGTGCCAGCAGCCAAGGTGACAGGGTTGGAGCGATAGGGCAGCCCCAGCATTTT
CASSQGDRVGAIGQPQHF
>TRBD1|17|TRBJ2-7|NA|TRBV5-4
TGTGCCAGCAGCTTGGGGGGGGCCGGGACAGGGGGAAGCGAGCAGTACTTC
CASSLGGAGTGGSEQYF
>TRBD1|14|TRBJ1-2|NA|TRBV19
TGTGCCAGTAGTATCGAGACAGGGACGGTTGGCTACACCTTC
CASSIETGTVGYTF
>TRBD1|17|TRBJ2-5|NA|TRBV5-8
TGTGCCAGCAGCTTGGCGTCCGGGACAGGGGACCAAGAGACCCAGTACTTC
CASSLASGTGDQETQYF
>TRBD2|17|TRBJ2-2|NA|TRBV3-1/TRBV3-2
TGTGCCAGCAGCCAAGGTCTAGCGGGAGTAGGCACCGGGGAGCTGTTTTTT
CASSQGLAGVGTGELFF
>TRBD1|16|TRBJ1-6|NA|TRBV4-2
TGTGCCAGCAGCCAAGATCGGGACAGGGTAAATTCACCCCTCCACTTT
CASSQDRDRVNSPLHF
>NA|16|TRBJ1-1|NA|TRBV5-1
TGCGCCAGCAGCTTGACACAGGGAGGGGGTCAGACTGAAGCTTTCTTT
CASSLTQGGGQTEAFF
>NA|15|TRBJ2-3|NA|TRBV5-4
TGTGCCAGCAGCTTGGGCGGGGGCCCCCGGGATACGCAGTATTTT
CASSLGGGPRDTQYF
>NA|13|TRBJ2-5|few|TRBV5-6
TGTGCCAGCAGCTCCCGTGGGAGCGAGACCCAGTACTTC
CASSSRGSETQYF
>NA|15|TRBJ2-7|NA|TRBV5-8
TGTGCCAGCAGCTTGGTTCTTCCGGGATCCTACGAGCAGTACTTC
CASSLVLPGSYEQYF
>TRBD1|16|TRBJ1-5|NA|TRBV4-2
TGTGCCAGCAGCCAAGAGCAGGGGGCAAGCGGTCAGCCCCAGCATTTT
CASSQEQGASGQPQHF
>TRBD1|16|TRBJ1-5|NA|TRBV15
TGTGCCACCAGCAGGACAGGGTATTTTAGCAATCAGCCCCAGCATTTT
CATSRTGYFSNQPQHF
>NA|15|TRBJ2-2|NA|TRBV7-8
TGTGCCAGCAGCGACGGGGATCCTAACACCGGGGAGCTGTTTTTT
CASSDGDPNTGELFF
>NA|15|TRBJ2-2|NA|TRBV9
TGTGCCAGCAGCCTCTGGCAGGGAGGCACCGGGGAGCTGTTTTTT
CASSLWQGGTGELFF